These T cell receptor beta chains were read from a single sample in a study of blood T cell repertoires in COVID-19. TCRdb keeps only in-frame clones here, not all; method: immunoSEQ multiplex PCR. The repertoire includes about 220,000 clones, about 84% of them detected once, and 13% sits in the top ten. Material: peripheral blood. These receptors originate from a human donor in a cohort sampled during active COVID-19. Both conserved end residues are part of each CDR3.

v_call	j_call	cdr3_aa
TRBV5-1	TRBJ1-6	CASRLGTGNDSPLHF
TRBV3-1/TRBV3-2	TRBJ2-2	CASSQDSVSGELFF
TRBV6-5	TRBJ1-2	CASSPRTGGYTF
TRBV9	TRBJ2-1	CASSVVGEQFF
TRBV7-8	TRBJ2-2	CASSLRTVPTASSGRVPGELFF
TRBV4-3	TRBJ2-5	CASSQGRGRGQYF
TRBV6-5	TRBJ1-1	CASIAGTGKAFF
TRBV19	TRBJ2-7	CASGGTSGGPIPYEQYF
TRBV25-1	TRBJ2-7	CASSAGGINEQYF
TRBV11-2	TRBJ2-1	CASSLDPGEGNNEQFF
TRBV7-2	TRBJ2-2	CASSLGLDSTGELFF
TRBV28	TRBJ1-5	CASTKHTSNQPQHF
TRBV28	TRBJ2-7	CASSFRALGIHEQYF
TRBV7-3	TRBJ2-3	CASSLTRATDTQYF
TRBV7-2	TRBJ1-2	CASSLNPILRGTATYGYTF
TRBV24-1	TRBJ1-1	CATSDHVRGGKNTEAFF
TRBV2	TRBJ1-5	CASSEGLDQPQHF
TRBV24-1	TRBJ2-5	CATSDSARAGGWETQYF
TRBV6-5	TRBJ1-4	CASSGTLSTNEKLFF
TRBV2	TRBJ2-3	CASNPSTSSTDTQYF
TRBV28	TRBJ2-7	CASSVTGAAMDEQYF
TRBV5-1	TRBJ1-6	CASSLGGPKTSPLHF
TRBV5-1	TRBJ2-3	CASTPLGQGTSDTQYF
TRBV19	TRBJ1-5	CASSIDPGVRQPQHF
TRBV6-2/TRBV6-3	TRBJ2-7	CASSYTLGQDSEQYF
TRBV4-3	TRBJ2-3	CASSHTSRSSTDTQYF
TRBV6-2/TRBV6-3	TRBJ1-4	CASSPTGGGDEKLFF
TRBV4-3	TRBJ1-6	CASSQDRGENSPLHF
TRBV7-2	TRBJ2-7	CASSFTGSYEQYF
TRBV19	TRBJ2-2	CASSVQGTGELFF
TRBV7-9	TRBJ1-1	CASSLAGTGDEAFF
TRBV9	TRBJ1-6	CASSTTPREDSPLHF
TRBV2	TRBJ2-3	CASSYPSLAGDTDTQYF
TRBV6-5	TRBJ2-5	CASSYSNEDQETQYF
TRBV6-5	TRBJ1-1	CASSLRVGNTEAFF
TRBV6-1	TRBJ1-2	CASSEDRARYGYTF
TRBV18	TRBJ2-3	CASSPSTGLGGNTQYF
TRBV7-9	TRBJ1-1	CASSFGWTGNTEAFF
TRBV7-2	TRBJ1-4	CASSLERGGTEKLFF
TRBV20-1	TRBJ1-3	CSASGGGTNSGNTIYF
TRBV11-2	TRBJ1-2	CASSSRTGVYGYTF
TRBV5-6	TRBJ2-5	CASSWRTGGIETQYF
TRBV4-3	TRBJ2-5	CASSLQTGETQYF
TRBV4-1	TRBJ2-3	CASSQDQAGTYYTQYF
TRBV27	TRBJ2-7	CASSLYGQGEQYF
TRBV2	TRBJ1-5	CASLEGTANQPQHF